Below, one TCR beta chain is given with its context. The data were taken from a study of shared clonotypes between healthy human individuals. Clones were sequenced by immunoSEQ multiplex PCR, and TCRdb holds only the in-frame ones, with some missing. The sample consists of more than 2 million clones, 95% of them appearing once. The CDR3 has 15 residues. V was pared by 5 bases and J by 8 bases, with 8 bases of the junction left unmatched. CDR1 SGHTA and CDR2 FQGTGA come from the germline V gene. Every donor, a Caucasian adult, lived in Nashville, Tennessee. V usage is TRBV7-3 and J usage is TRBJ2-1, with 11 bases aligning to TRBD1. This sequence originates from a young man in good health. Material for sequencing was naive CD4+ T cells sorted from blood. The subset denotes: CD45RA+ positively selected. In DNA, the CDR3 is TGTGCCAGCAGCGCGGGACAGGGGGATAGGGATGAGCAGTTCTTC. Its translation is CASSAGQGDRDEQFF.